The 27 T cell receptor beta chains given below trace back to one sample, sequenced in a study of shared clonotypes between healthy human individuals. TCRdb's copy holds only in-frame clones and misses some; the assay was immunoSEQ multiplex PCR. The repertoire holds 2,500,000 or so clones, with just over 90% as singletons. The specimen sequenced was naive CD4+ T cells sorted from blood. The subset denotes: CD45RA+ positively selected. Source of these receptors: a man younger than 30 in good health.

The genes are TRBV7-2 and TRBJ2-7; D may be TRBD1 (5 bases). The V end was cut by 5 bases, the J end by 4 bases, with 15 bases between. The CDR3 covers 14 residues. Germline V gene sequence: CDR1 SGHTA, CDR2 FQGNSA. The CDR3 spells CASSRPQGLYEQYF. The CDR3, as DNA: TGTGCCAGCAGCCGCCCTCAGGGTCTATACGAGCAGTACTTC.

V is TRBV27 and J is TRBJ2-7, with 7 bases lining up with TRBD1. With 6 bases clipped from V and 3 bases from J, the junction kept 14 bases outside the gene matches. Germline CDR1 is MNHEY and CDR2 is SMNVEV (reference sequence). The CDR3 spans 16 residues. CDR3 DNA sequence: TGTGCCAGCAGACTTGCTCCGGGACAGCCATTCTACGAGCAGTACTTC. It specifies CASRLAPGQPFYEQYF.

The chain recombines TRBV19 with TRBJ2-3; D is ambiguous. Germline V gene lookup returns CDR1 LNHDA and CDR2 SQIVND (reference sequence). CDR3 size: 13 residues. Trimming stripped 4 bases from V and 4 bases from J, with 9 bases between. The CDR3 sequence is CASSKGFADTQYF. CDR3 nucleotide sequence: TGTGCCAGTAGTAAGGGTTTTGCAGATACGCAGTATTTT.

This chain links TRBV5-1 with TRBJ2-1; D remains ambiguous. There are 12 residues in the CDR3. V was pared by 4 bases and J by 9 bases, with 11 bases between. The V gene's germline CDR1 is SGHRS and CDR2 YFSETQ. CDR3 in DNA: TGCGCCAGCAGCCGTATCACTGGTGAGCAGTTCTTC. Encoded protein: CASSRITGEQFF.

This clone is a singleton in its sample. CDR3 region: CASRTGTGSHEQYF. The CDR3 nucleotides read TGTGCCAGCAGAACCGGGACAGGGTCCCACGAGCAGTACTTC. The chain joins TRBV28 to TRBJ2-7, with 9 bases identical to TRBD1. CDR1 and CDR2 (germline): MDHEN, SYDVKM. The trim removed 6 bases at V and 5 bases at J, leaving 8 bases unmatched. The CDR3 contains 14 residues.

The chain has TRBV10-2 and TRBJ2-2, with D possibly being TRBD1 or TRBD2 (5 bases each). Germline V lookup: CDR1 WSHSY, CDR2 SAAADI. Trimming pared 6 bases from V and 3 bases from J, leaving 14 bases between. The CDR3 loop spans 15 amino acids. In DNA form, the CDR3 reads TGCGCCAGCAGGTCCGGGGCCGGGGACACCGGGGAGCTGTTTTTT. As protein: CASRSGAGDTGELFF.

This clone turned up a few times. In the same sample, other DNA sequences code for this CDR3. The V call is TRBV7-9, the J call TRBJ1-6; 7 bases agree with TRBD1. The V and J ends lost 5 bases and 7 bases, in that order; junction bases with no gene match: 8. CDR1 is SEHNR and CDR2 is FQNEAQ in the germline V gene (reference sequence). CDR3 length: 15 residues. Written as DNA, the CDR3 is TGTGCCAGCAGCCCAAGACAGGGCGGGAATTCACCCCTCCACTTT. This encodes CASSPRQGGNSPLHF.

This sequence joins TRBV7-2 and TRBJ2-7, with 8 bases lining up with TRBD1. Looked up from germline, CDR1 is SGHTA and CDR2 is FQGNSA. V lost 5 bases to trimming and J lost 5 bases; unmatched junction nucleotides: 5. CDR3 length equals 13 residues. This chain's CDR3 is CASSAGQGHEQYF. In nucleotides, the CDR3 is TGTGCCAGCAGCGCAGGACAGGGCCACGAGCAGTACTTC.

Here the CDR3 DNA reads TGTGCCAGCAGCACCCTCGGAAGACGACCCCATCAGCCCCAGCATTTT. Protein product: CASSTLGRRPHQPQHF. The chain couples TRBV21-1 to TRBJ1-5. TRBV21-1 is a listed pseudogene. The CDR3 is made up of 16 amino acids.

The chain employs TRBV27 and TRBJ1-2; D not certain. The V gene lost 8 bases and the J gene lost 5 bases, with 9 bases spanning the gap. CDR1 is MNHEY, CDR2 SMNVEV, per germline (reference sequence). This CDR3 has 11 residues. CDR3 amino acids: CASGPTYGYTF. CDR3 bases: TGTGCCAGCGGTCCCACTTATGGCTACACCTTC.

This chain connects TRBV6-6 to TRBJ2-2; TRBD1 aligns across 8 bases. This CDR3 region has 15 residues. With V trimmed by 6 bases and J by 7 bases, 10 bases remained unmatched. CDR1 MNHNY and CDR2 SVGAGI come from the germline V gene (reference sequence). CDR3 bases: TGTGCCAGCAGCCCGGCAGCAGGGGGCAGCGGGGAGCTGTTTTTT. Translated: CASSPAAGGSGELFF.

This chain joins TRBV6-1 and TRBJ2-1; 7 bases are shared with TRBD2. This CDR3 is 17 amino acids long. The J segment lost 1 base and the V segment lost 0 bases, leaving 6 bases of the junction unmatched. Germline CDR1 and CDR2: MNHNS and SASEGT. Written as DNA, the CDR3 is TGTGCCAGCAGTGAAGCTGGGGGGGGAGGGTCCTACAATGAGCAGTTCTTC. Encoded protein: CASSEAGGGGSYNEQFF.

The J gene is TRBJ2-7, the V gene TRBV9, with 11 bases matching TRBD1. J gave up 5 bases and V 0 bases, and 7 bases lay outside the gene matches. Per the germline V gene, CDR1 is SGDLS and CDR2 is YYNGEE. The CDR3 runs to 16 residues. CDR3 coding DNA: TGTGCCAGCAGCGTAGGTAGCGGACAGGGGGCCCACGAGCAGTACTTC. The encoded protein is CASSVGSGQGAHEQYF.

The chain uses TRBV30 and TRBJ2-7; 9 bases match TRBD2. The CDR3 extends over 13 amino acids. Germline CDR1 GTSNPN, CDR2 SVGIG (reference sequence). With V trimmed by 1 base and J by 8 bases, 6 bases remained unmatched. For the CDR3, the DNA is TGTGCCTGGAGTGAGATAGCGGGAGTACAGCAGTACTTC. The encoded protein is CAWSEIAGVQQYF.

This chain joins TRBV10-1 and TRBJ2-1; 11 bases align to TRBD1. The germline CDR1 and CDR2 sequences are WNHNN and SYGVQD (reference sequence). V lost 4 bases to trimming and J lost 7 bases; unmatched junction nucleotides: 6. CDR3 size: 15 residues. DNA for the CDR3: TGCGCCAGCAGTGCCCCGGGACAGGGGGGGAATGAGCAGTTCTTC. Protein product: CASSAPGQGGNEQFF.

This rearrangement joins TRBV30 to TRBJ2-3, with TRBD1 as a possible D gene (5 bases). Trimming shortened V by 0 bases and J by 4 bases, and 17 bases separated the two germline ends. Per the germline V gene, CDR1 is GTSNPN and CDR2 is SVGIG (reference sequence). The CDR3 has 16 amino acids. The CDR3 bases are TGTGCCTGGAGTGTACTTAAAGTCCAGGGCGCAGATACGCAGTATTTT. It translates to CAWSVLKVQGADTQYF. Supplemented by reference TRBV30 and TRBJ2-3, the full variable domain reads SQTIHQWPATLVQPVGSPLSLECTVEGTSNPNLYWYRQAAGRGLQLLFYSVGIGQISSEVPQNLSASRPQDRQFILSSKKLLLSDSGFYLCAWSVLKVQGADTQYFGPGTRLTVL.

The chain's CDR3 is CAISEPGTLYNEQFF. CDR3 sequence (DNA): TGTGCCATCAGTGAGCCCGGGACTCTCTACAATGAGCAGTTCTTC. The rearrangement links TRBV10-3 to TRBJ2-1; the D gene is possibly TRBD2 (6 bases). CDR1 and CDR2 (germline): ENHRY, SYGVKD. Trimming took off 2 bases at V and 3 bases at J, with 11 bases between the two ends. The CDR3 is 15 amino acids.

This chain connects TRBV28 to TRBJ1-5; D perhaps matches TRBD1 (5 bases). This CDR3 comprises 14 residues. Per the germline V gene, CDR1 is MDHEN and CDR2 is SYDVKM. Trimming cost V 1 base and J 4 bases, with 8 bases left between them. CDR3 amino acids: CASSLYGTNQPQHF. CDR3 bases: TGTGCCAGCAGTTTATACGGGACTAATCAGCCCCAGCATTTT.

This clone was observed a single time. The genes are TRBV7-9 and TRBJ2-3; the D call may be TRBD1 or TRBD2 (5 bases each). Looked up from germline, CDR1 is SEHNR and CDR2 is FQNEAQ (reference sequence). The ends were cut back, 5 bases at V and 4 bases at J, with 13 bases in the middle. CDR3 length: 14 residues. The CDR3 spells CASSPEGSADTQYF. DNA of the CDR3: TGTGCCAGCAGCCCAGAGGGGAGTGCAGATACGCAGTATTTT.

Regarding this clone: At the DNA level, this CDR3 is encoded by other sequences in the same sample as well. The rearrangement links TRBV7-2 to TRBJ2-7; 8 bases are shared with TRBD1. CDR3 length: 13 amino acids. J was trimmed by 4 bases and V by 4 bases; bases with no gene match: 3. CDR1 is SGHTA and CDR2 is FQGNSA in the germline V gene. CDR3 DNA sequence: TGTGCCAGCAGCTCTACAGGGGGATACGAGCAGTACTTC. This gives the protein CASSSTGGYEQYF.

CDR3 region: CASSPRESLNEKLFF. The CDR3 DNA reads TGTGCCAGCAGCCCGCGGGAGAGCCTTAATGAAAAACTGTTTTTT. The chain recombines TRBV11-2 with TRBJ1-4; D ambiguous. Germline CDR1 SGHAT, CDR2 FQNNGV. The CDR3 loop spans 15 amino acids. V lost 5 bases to trimming and J lost 4 bases, with 14 bases between them.

The CDR3 DNA follows: TGTGCCAGCAGCCCCCCGGGGCACACAGATACGCAGTATTTT. Its protein product is CASSPPGHTDTQYF. The V gene is TRBV7-2, the J gene TRBJ2-3, with D possibly called TRBD1 or TRBD2 (5 bases each). With 5 bases removed from V and 2 bases from J, the gap between germline ends came to 11 bases. Per the germline V gene, CDR1 is SGHTA and CDR2 is FQGNSA. The length of the CDR3 is 14 residues.

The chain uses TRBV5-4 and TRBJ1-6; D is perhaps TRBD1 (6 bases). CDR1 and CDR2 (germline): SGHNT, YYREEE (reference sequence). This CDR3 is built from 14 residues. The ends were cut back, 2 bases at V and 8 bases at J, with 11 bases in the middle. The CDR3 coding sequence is TGTGCCAGCAGCTTCACAGGGACGGATTCACCCCTCCACTTT. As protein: CASSFTGTDSPLHF.

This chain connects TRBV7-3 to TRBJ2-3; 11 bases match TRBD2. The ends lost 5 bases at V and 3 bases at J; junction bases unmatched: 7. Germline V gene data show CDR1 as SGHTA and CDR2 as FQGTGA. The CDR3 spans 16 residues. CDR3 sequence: CASSPSGGLITDTQYF. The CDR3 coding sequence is TGTGCCAGCAGCCCTAGCGGGGGGCTTATTACAGATACGCAGTATTTT.

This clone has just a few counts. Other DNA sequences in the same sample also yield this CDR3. This CDR3 is CASSEEGQGNSPLHF. The CDR3, as DNA: TGTGCCAGCAGTGAAGAGGGACAGGGAAATTCACCCCTCCACTTT. The chain carries TRBV2 and TRBJ1-6; TRBD1 matches at 9 bases. Germline V gene lookup returns CDR1 SNHLY and CDR2 FYNNEI. This CDR3 is built from 15 residues. V shed 1 base, J shed 7 bases, and the junction held 2 bases outside the gene matches.

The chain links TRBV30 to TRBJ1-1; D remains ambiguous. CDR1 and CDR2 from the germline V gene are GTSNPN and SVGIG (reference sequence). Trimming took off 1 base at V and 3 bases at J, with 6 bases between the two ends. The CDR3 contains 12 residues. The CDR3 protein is CAWSAVYTEAFF. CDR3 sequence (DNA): TGTGCCTGGAGTGCCGTCTACACTGAAGCTTTCTTT.

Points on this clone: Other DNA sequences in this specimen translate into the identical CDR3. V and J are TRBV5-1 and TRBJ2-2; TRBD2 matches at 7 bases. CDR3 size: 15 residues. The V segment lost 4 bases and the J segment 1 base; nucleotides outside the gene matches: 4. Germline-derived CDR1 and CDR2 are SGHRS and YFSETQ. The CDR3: CASSAGTKNTGELFF. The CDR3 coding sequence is TGCGCCAGCAGCGCGGGGACTAAGAACACCGGGGAGCTGTTTTTT. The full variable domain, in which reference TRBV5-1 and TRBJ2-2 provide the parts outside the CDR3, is KAGVTQTPRYLIKTRGQQVTLSCSPISGHRSVSWYQQTPGQGLQFLFEYFSETQRNKGNFPGRFSGRQFSNSRSEMNVSTLELGDSALYLCASSAGTKNTGELFFGEGSRLTVL.